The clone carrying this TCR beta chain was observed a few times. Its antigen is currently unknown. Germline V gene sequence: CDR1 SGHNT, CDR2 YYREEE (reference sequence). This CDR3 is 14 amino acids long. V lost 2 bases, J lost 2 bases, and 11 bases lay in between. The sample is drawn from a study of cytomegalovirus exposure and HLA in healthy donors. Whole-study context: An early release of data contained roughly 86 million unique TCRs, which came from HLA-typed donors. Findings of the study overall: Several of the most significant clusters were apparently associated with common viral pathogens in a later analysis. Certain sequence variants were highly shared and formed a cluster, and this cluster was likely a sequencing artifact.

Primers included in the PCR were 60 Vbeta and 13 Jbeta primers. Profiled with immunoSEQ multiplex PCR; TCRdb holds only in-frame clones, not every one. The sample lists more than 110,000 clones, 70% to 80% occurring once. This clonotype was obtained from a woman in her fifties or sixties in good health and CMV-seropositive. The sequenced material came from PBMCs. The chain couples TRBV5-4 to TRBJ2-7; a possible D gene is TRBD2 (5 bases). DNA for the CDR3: TGTGCCAGCAGCTTTTCAAGGGAGACCTACGAGCAGTACTTC. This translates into CASSFSRETYEQYF.